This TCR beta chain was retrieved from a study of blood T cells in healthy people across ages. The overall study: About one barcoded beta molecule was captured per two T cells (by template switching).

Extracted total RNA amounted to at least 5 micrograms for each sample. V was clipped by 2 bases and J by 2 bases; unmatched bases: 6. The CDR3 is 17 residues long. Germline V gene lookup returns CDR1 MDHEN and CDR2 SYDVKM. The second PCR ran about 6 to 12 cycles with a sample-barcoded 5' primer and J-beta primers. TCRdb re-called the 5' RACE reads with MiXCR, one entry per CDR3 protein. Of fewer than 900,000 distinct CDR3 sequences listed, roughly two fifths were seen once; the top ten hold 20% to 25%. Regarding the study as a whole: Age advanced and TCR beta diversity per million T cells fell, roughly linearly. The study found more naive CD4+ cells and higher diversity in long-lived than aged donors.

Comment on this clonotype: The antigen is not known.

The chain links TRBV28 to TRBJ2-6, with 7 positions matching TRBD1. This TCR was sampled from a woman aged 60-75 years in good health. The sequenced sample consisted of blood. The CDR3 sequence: CASSLSPQGAGANVLTF. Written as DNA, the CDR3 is TGTGCCAGCAGTTTAAGCCCCCAGGGGGCTGGGGCCAACGTCCTGACTTTC.